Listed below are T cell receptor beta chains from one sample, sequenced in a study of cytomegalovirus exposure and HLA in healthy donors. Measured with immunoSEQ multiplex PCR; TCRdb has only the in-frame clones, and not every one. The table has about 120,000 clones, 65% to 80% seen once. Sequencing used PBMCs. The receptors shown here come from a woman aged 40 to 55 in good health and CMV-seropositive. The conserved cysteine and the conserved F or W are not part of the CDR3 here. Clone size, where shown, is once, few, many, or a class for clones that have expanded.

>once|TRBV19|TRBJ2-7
ASSPGTSYEQY
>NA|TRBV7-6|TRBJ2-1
ASSLSGSSYNEQF
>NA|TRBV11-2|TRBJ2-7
ASTYRGQGVQQY
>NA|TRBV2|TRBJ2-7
ASSPVMIGQGRSSYEQY
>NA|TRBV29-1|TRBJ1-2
SAHSGLSNYGYT
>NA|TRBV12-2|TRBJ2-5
ASRFPWERGGGEETQY
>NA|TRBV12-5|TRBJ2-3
ASGPTLAGGSDTQY
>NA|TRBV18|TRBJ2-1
ASSPGTSGRPLVEQF
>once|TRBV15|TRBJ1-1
ATSRGRVAEAF
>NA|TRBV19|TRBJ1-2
ASTDPARDAYGYT
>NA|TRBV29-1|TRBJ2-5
SARTAQETQY
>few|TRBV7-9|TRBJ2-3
ASSYGKSTDTQY
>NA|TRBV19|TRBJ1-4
ASSPTGLVYEKLF
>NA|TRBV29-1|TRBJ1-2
SVEGQVYGYT
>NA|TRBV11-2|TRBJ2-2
ASSSGGPNTGELF
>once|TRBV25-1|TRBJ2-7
ASTRDRPYEQY
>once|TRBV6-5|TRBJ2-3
ASSSSLARSDTQY
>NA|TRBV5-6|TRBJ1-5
ASSSRQGTSQDQPQH
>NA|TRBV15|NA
ATSSLAARVHEQY
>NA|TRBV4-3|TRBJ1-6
ASSHADRDGAPLY
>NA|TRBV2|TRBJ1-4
ASLGGYREGKLF
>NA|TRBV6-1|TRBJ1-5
AGADRDSNQPQH
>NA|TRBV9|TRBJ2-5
ASSTSPTRASGQETQY
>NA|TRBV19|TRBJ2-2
ASSFSPRQGRVGELF
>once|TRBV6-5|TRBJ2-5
ASSYSGGQETQY
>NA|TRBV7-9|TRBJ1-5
ASSLGWTNRGDDQPQH
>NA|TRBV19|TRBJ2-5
ASSRGLAGQETQY
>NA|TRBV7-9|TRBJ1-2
ASSPTGEANYGYT
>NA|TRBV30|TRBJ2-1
AWSPTESSKQF
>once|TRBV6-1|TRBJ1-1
ASGREVNTEAF
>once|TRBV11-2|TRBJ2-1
ASSFRGASGRVWDEQF
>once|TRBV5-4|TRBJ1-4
ASSKKGGETEKLF
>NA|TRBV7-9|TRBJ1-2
ASSLSQYGYT
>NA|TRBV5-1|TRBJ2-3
ASSLGVDRGADTQY
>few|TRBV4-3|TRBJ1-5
ASSQDLGNQPQH
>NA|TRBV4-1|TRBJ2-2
ASSRLAEPNTGELF
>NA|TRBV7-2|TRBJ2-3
ASSLGWGGADTQY
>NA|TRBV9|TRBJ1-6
ASSPRPFVGDSPLH
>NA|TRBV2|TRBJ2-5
ASSEEYIRKETQY
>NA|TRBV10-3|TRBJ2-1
AISERASGSYNEQF
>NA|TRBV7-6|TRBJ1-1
ASSKDRGLEAF
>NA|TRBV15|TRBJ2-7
ATRGQGSYEQY
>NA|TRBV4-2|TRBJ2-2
ASSQDWIKAGGELF
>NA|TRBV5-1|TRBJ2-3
ASSLAQGRGTDTQY
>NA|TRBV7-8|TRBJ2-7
ASSLAVAGGPSYEQY
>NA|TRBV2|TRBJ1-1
ASSARPGLGEAF
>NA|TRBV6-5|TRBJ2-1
ASSSREYSEQF
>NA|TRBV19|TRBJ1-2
ASTPVLTNYGYT